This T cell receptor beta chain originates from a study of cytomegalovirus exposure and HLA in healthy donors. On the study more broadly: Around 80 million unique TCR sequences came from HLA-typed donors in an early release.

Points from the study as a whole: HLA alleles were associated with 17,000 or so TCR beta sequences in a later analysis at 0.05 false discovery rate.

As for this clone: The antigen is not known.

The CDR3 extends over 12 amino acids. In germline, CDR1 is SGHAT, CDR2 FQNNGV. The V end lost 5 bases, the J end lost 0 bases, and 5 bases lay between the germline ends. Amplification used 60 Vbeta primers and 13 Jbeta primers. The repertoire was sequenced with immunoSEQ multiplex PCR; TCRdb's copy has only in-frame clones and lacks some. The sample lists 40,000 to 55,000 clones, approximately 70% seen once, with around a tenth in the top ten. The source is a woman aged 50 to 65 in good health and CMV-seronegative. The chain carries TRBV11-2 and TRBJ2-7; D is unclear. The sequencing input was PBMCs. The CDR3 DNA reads TGTGCCAGCAGCCTTAGCTCCTACGAGCAGTACTTC. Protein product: CASSLSSYEQYF. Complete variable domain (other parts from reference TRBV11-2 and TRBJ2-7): EAGVAQSPRYKIIEKRQSVAFWCNPISGHATLYWYQQILGQGPKLLIQFQNNGVVDDSQLPKDRFSAERLKGVDSTLKIQPAKLEDSAVYLCASSLSSYEQYFGPGTRLTVT.